Listed below are T cell receptor beta chains from one sample, sequenced in a study of T cells in Graves' hyperthyroidism and ophthalmopathy. Each CDR3 protein is one row after TCRdb ran MiXCR on the multiplex PCR reads. The sample consists of about 660,000 distinct CDR3 sequences, less than 45% of them appearing once. Sequenced input: peripheral blood or thyroid tissue (not recorded which). The receptors come from an adult man with Graves' disease, either hyperthyroidism or ophthalmopathy (not recorded which). Both conserved end residues are part of each CDR3. A D gene is named only where the DNA matches it firmly. The size of a clone is reported for some rows only, either as once, few or many, or as a class for expanded clones.

TRBJ2-5	TRBV29-1	TRBD1	NA	CSVSGQVETQYF	TGCAGCGTGTCCGGACAGGTTGAGACCCAGTACTTC
TRBJ1-5	TRBV2	NA	NA	CASSEPTVNSNQPQHF	TGTGCCAGCAGTGAACCGACAGTTAATAGCAATCAGCCCCAGCATTTT
TRBJ1-2	TRBV25-1	TRBD1	many	CASSGGQGVEGYTF	TGTGCCAGCAGTGGGGGACAGGGGGTCGAAGGCTACACCTTC
TRBJ1-5	TRBV7-9	NA	many	CASSHVGLGGNQPQHF	TGTGCCAGCAGCCACGTTGGGCTTGGTGGCAATCAGCCCCAGCATTTT
TRBJ2-6	TRBV6-5	NA	NA	CASTTGANVLTF	TGTGCCAGCACCACCGGGGCCAACGTCCTGACTTTC
TRBJ1-2	TRBV9	NA	NA	CASSVTGQSYGYTF	TGTGCCAGCAGCGTGACGGGACAAAGCTATGGCTACACCTTC
TRBJ1-4	TRBV5-6	NA	many	CASSLGGTGGEKLFF	TGTGCCAGCAGTTTAGGGGGGACCGGAGGCGAAAAACTGTTTTTT
TRBJ1-2	TRBV24-1	NA	NA	CASSFSGQIIYGYTF	TGTGCCAGCAGTTTTTCGGGACAAATCATCTATGGCTACACCTTC
TRBJ1-4	TRBV19	TRBD1	many	CASSTGQGGVDEKLFF	TGTGCCAGTAGTACCGGACAGGGAGGTGTTGACGAAAAACTGTTTTTT
TRBJ1-2	TRBV10-3	NA	NA	CAIHSQGSYGYTF	TGTGCCATCCATTCCCAGGGTAGCTATGGCTACACCTTC
TRBJ2-4	TRBV20-1	NA	NA	CSATLAPKNIQYF	TGCAGTGCTACCTTAGCCCCCAAAAACATTCAGTACTTC
TRBJ1-2	TRBV20-1	TRBD1	NA	CSANRGDYGYTF	TGCAGTGCAAACAGGGGGGACTATGGCTACACCTTC
TRBJ1-6	TRBV20-1	NA	NA	CSAREIVGEAVGSPLHF	TGCAGTGCTAGAGAGATAGTCGGGGAGGCCGTCGGATCACCCCTCCACTTT
TRBJ1-2	TRBV5-1	NA	NA	CASSLGQLAGYTF	TGCGCCAGCAGCTTGGGACAACTCGCCGGCTACACCTTC
TRBJ1-4	TRBV5-5	NA	NA	CASSDGEGGANEKLFF	TGTGCCAGCAGTGATGGAGAGGGGGGGGCCAATGAAAAACTGTTTTTT
TRBJ1-5	TRBV6-5	TRBD1	NA	CASSSYRGNGRNQPQHF	TGTGCCAGCAGTTCCTACAGGGGTAATGGGCGCAATCAGCCCCAGCATTTT
TRBJ1-3	TRBV7-2	NA	NA	CASSPRMLGNTIYF	TGTGCCAGCAGCCCCAGAATGCTTGGAAACACCATATATTTT
TRBJ1-2	TRBV29-1	NA	NA	CSVSTGDGYTF	TGCAGCGTCAGTACTGGGGATGGCTACACCTTC
TRBJ1-4	TRBV2	TRBD1	many	CASSRDSGNEKLFF	TGTGCCAGCAGTCGGGACAGCGGAAATGAAAAACTGTTTTTT
TRBJ1-4	TRBV2	TRBD1	many	CASSVSGQGQLFF	TGTGCCAGCAGTGTCTCGGGACAGGGCCAACTGTTTTTT
TRBJ1-2	TRBV2	NA	few	CASKIWASRTSFYGYTF	TGTGCCAGCAAGATTTGGGCGTCTCGGACGAGTTTCTATGGCTACACCTTC
TRBJ2-7	TRBV5-1	NA	NA	CASSLEADSYEQYF	TGCGCCAGCAGCTTGGAGGCCGATTCCTACGAGCAGTACTTC
TRBJ2-2	TRBV7-9	NA	once	CASGQGNGELFF	TGTGCCAGCGGCCAGGGTAACGGGGAGCTGTTTTTT
TRBJ2-7	TRBV6-1	NA	NA	CATHSAPGGEQYF	TGTGCCACTCATTCTGCCCCGGGTGGAGAGCAGTACTTC
TRBJ1-1	TRBV20-1	NA	NA	CSASLKGNTEAFF	TGCAGTGCTAGCTTAAAGGGGAACACTGAAGCTTTCTTT
TRBJ1-3	TRBV2	TRBD1	NA	CASSKTGGNTIYF	TGTGCCAGCAGTAAGACAGGGGGAAACACCATATATTTT
TRBJ2-7	TRBV5-1	NA	NA	CASGAWDGYYEQYF	TGCGCCAGCGGCGCCTGGGACGGCTACTACGAGCAGTACTTC
TRBJ2-7	TRBV9	NA	once	CARTPGEFPYEQYF	TGTGCCCGCACCCCGGGAGAATTCCCCTACGAGCAGTACTTC
TRBJ2-5	TRBV5-8	NA	many	CASSLFGTQETQYF	TGTGCCAGCAGCTTGTTCGGGACCCAAGAGACCCAGTACTTC
TRBJ1-5	TRBV20-1	NA	NA	CSARGINNQPQHF	TGCAGTGCTAGAGGGATAAACAATCAGCCCCAGCATTTT